This entry lists 3 T cell receptor beta chains sequenced from one sample in a study of blood T cell repertoires in COVID-19. Data came from immunoSEQ multiplex PCR; TCRdb stores just in-frame clones and leaves some out. Of roughly 210,000 clones listed, approximately 80% were seen once; the top ten hold 10%. The sequencing input was peripheral blood. These receptors came from a woman of 80 years or more with COVID-19, enrolled during active disease.

This chain links TRBV24-1 with TRBJ1-5; D call uncertain. V lost 6 bases and J lost 2, with 7 bases in between. This CDR3 comprises 13 residues. Per germline, CDR1 KGHDR and CDR2 SFDVKD. CDR3 loop: CATSTEGNQPQHF. CDR3 sequence (DNA): TGTGCCACCAGTACTGAGGGCAATCAGCCCCAGCATTTT.

In the case of this clone: Within the sample, other DNA sequences also encode this same CDR3. The rearrangement joins TRBV5-5 to TRBJ1-5; 8 bases agree with TRBD1. Germline V gene lookup returns CDR1 SGHKS and CDR2 YYEKEE (reference sequence). The CDR3 covers 15 residues. V lost 1 base and J lost 7; bases outside the gene matches: 7. The DNA for the CDR3 is TGTGCCAGCAGCTTGATGACAGGGGACCGACAGCCCCAGCATTTT. Protein: CASSLMTGDRQPQHF.

The J gene is TRBJ1-1, the V gene TRBV6-5; possibly TRBD1 for D (5 bases). This CDR3 has 13 amino acids. V lost 2 bases and J lost 5, with 9 bases in between. Per the germline V gene, CDR1 is MNHEY and CDR2 is SVGAGI. The CDR3 nucleotides are TGTGCCAGCAGTTACATGGGGCAGACTGAAGCTTTCTTT. It translates to CASSYMGQTEAFF.